What follows are 26 T cell receptor beta chains derived from one specimen sequenced in a study of immune evolution from preneoplasia to lung adenocarcinoma (dated by TCRdb to the early 2020s). The library came from the immunoSEQ multiplex PCR assay. Held by TCRdb, this immuneACCESS table contains in-frame sequences only and omits some clones. Under half of the omission traces to an unresolved V gene where checked; the cause of the rest is unknown. The sample records around 10,000 clones, roughly 70% of which are singletons. Jointly, the top ten make up around 31% of the sample. Sequenced: FFPE normal lung tissue adjacent to the tumor. These receptors all stem from a person in their sixties with lung adenocarcinoma. Some clones in this sample may be carry-over from other donors' samples.

The chain recombines TRBV27 with TRBJ2-1; D is possibly TRBD2 (6 bases). This CDR3 has 17 amino acids. Germline-derived CDR1 and CDR2 are MNHEY and SMNVEV (reference sequence). The V gene lost 6 bases and the J gene lost 1 base, with 19 bases spanning the gap. CDR3 bases: TGTGCCAGCAGCCCTGGAGCGGGTAGTCTGTCCTACAATGAGCAGTTCTTC. Residues: CASSPGAGSLSYNEQFF.

V usage is TRBV7-9 and J usage is TRBJ2-1; TRBD2 matches at 11 bases. The CDR3 length is 14 residues. In germline, CDR1 is SEHNR, CDR2 FQNEAQ (reference sequence). The V segment lost 8 bases and the J segment 8 bases; nucleotides outside the gene matches: 8. Here the CDR3 DNA reads TGTGCCAGCCTAACTAGCGGGAGTAAGGATGAGCAGTTCTTC. It specifies CASLTSGSKDEQFF.

This clone appeared a few times. The rearrangement uses TRBV7-8 and TRBJ2-7, with D tentatively TRBD1 (6 bases). This CDR3 is 15 amino acids long. Germline CDR1 and CDR2: SGHVS and FQNEAQ. Trimming cost V 5 bases and J 5 bases, with 19 bases left between them. CDR3 in DNA: TGTGCCAGCAGCCCAGGGGCAGGTAACGTCAACGAGCAGTACTTC. It yields the protein CASSPGAGNVNEQYF.

V and J are TRBV27 and TRBJ2-7; weak D call: TRBD1 (6 bases). V lost 6 bases and J lost 2, with 17 bases in between. There are 15 residues in the CDR3. Germline V lookup: CDR1 MNHEY, CDR2 SMNVEV (reference sequence). The CDR3 region is CASRAKNRATYEQYF. CDR3 nucleotide sequence: TGTGCCAGCAGAGCAAAAAACAGGGCTACCTACGAGCAGTACTTC.

This chain joins TRBV29-1 and TRBJ1-4, with a possible D match to TRBD1 (5 bases). V shed 7 bases and J shed 14 bases, with 17 bases lying between them. The CDR3 consists of 11 residues. From germline, CDR1 is SQVTM and CDR2 ANQGSEA. Here the CDR3 reads CSGQLTGALFF. CDR3 DNA: TGCAGCGGACAGCTGACTGGGGCTCTGTTTTTT.

This clone was picked up one time. The J gene is TRBJ1-4, the V gene TRBV6-5, with no clear D. The V end was cut by 6 bases, the J end by 8 bases, with 19 bases between. This CDR3 contains 15 residues. Germline CDR1 reads MNHEY; CDR2 reads SVGAGI. The CDR3, as DNA: TGTGCCAGCAGCCCTCGGAGGGCCGAAGGGGAAAAACTGTTTTTT. This encodes CASSPRRAEGEKLFF.

This chain uses TRBV4-1 with TRBJ2-5; TRBD1 might be the D (6 bases). CDR1 and CDR2 from the germline V gene are MGHRA and YSYEKL. This CDR3 is 15 amino acids long. Between the trimmed V and J ends, which lost 4 bases and 5 bases, there was a span of 17 bases. This chain's CDR3 is CASSLAQGRRETQYF. As DNA, the CDR3 is TGCGCCAGCAGCCTCGCTCAGGGGCGGCGGGAGACCCAGTACTTC.

The genes are TRBV5-8 and TRBJ1-4; 9 bases match TRBD1. Trimming at V came to 4 bases and at J to 8 bases, leaving 6 bases not matched to a gene. The V gene's germline CDR1 is SGHTS and CDR2 YDEGEE. The CDR3 runs 14 residues. CDR3 in amino acids: CASSPGQGSEKLFF. The DNA of the CDR3 is TGTGCCAGCAGCCCGGGACAGGGTTCGGAAAAACTGTTTTTT.

In DNA form, the CDR3 reads TGTGCCAGCAGCCCAAGCGGGGCCAACCACCAGTACTTC. Translated, it gives CASSPSGANHQYF. The V call is TRBV7-9, the J call TRBJ2-7, with 7 bases that match TRBD2. CDR3 length: 13 residues. Germline trimming cut 5 bases from V and 10 bases from J; bases unmatched to any gene: 11. The germline V gene encodes CDR1 SEHNR and CDR2 FQNEAQ (reference sequence).

This clone appeared a few times. CDR3 sequence reads: CASSRLDSPAQYF. In DNA form, the CDR3 reads TGTGCCAGCTCACGCCTGGACTCCCCGGCCCAGTACTTC. The V call is TRBV18, the J call TRBJ2-5, with D tentatively TRBD2 (5 bases). The CDR3 sequence is 13 residues long. V was pared by 4 bases and J by 9 bases, with 15 bases between. The germline V gene encodes CDR1 KGHSH and CDR2 LQKENI.

The gene calls are TRBV4-1 and TRBJ2-7, with TRBD2 as a possible D gene (5 bases). CDR3 size: 17 residues. Trimming took off 1 base at V and 5 bases at J, with 21 bases between the two ends. Germline CDR1 MGHRA, CDR2 YSYEKL. Here the CDR3 DNA reads TGCGCCAGCAGCCAAGTACTCCGGGGAAGGGTCATCAACGAGCAGTACTTC. It yields the protein CASSQVLRGRVINEQYF.

The V gene is TRBV30, the J gene TRBJ2-2; 7 nucleotides agree with TRBD2. The germline CDR1 and CDR2 sequences are GTSNPN and SVGIG (reference sequence). J was trimmed by 2 bases and V by 8 bases; bases with no gene match: 11. The CDR3 sequence is 15 residues long. CDR3 amino acids: CARGPTSLNTGELFF. CDR3 DNA sequence: TGTGCCCGCGGACCGACTAGCCTAAACACCGGGGAGCTGTTTTTT. Drawing the rest from reference TRBV30 and TRBJ2-2, the complete variable domain is SQTIHQWPATLVQPVGSPLSLECTVEGTSNPNLYWYRQAAGRGLQLLFYSVGIGQISSEVPQNLSASRPQDRQFILSSKKLLLSDSGFYLCARGPTSLNTGELFFGEGSRLTVL.

The CDR3 sequence: CSVLRDIGGETQYF. DNA for the CDR3: TGCAGCGTCCTCCGGGACATTGGGGGAGAGACCCAGTACTTC. The V call is TRBV29-1, the J call TRBJ2-5, with a tentative D call TRBD1 (6 bases). V was clipped by 6 bases and J by 4 bases, with 18 bases between them. There are 14 residues in the CDR3. Germline V gives CDR1 SQVTM, CDR2 ANQGSEA.

The V and J genes are TRBV6-5 and TRBJ2-5; 8 bases align to TRBD1. This CDR3 region has 14 residues. V shed 7 bases, J shed 1 base, and the junction held 5 bases outside the gene matches. Germline V gene data show CDR1 as MNHEY and CDR2 as SVGAGI. The DNA of the CDR3 is TGTGCCAGCATGACAGGGGCTACCCAAGAGACCCAGTACTTC. Translating it yields CASMTGATQETQYF.

The chain is built from TRBV28 and TRBJ1-4, with 7 bases lining up with TRBD1. The CDR3 extends over 15 amino acids. V lost 1 base, J lost 4 bases, and 3 bases stayed unmatched. Germline values: CDR1 MDHEN, CDR2 SYDVKM. CDR3 region: CASSLSGQVNEKLFF. CDR3 DNA: TGTGCCAGCAGTTTATCCGGACAGGTTAATGAAAAACTGTTTTTT.

The genes are TRBV7-8 and TRBJ1-4, with a tentative D call TRBD1 (6 bases). This CDR3 has 14 amino acids. The germline gives CDR1 SGHVS, CDR2 FQNEAQ. V was trimmed by 6 bases and J by 8 bases, leaving 16 bases between them. The CDR3: CASSRTEAREKLFF. The CDR3 DNA follows: TGTGCCAGCAGTCGGACAGAGGCCAGGGAAAAACTGTTTTTT.

Within the sample, this clone is medium-sized (0.01 to 0.1%). The V gene is TRBV5-1, the J gene TRBJ2-1; possible D gene TRBD2, 5 bases. Germline CDR1 and CDR2: SGHRS and YFSETQ. Trimming removed 0 bases from V and 3 bases from J, with 7 bases in between. The CDR3 is 14 amino acids. The CDR3 bases are TGCGCCAGCAGCTTGGGTAGCGACTACAATGAGCAGTTCTTC. Encoded protein: CASSLGSDYNEQFF.

The chain employs TRBV6-5 and TRBJ2-7; 9 nucleotides line up with TRBD1. Looked up from germline, CDR1 is MNHEY and CDR2 is SVGAGI. V trimming: 6 bases; J trimming: 1 base; junction bases outside the gene matches: 4. The CDR3 has 14 amino acids. CDR3 coding DNA: TGTGCCAGCAGCGGGACAGGGCGTTCCTACGAGCAGTACTTC. This encodes CASSGTGRSYEQYF.

The rearrangement uses TRBV27 and TRBJ2-2; a weak D match, TRBD2 (5 bases). This CDR3 is built from 13 residues. Per germline, CDR1 MNHEY and CDR2 SMNVEV (reference sequence). Trimming shortened V by 6 bases and J by 6 bases, and 11 bases separated the two germline ends. The CDR3 loop is CASRRTGAGELFF. The CDR3 bases are TGTGCCAGCAGGAGGACTGGCGCCGGGGAGCTGTTTTTT.

The rearrangement links TRBV7-2 to TRBJ2-1; 11 bases align to TRBD1. The CDR3 totals 15 residues. Germline CDR1 is SGHTA and CDR2 is FQGNSA. The ends lost 5 bases at V and 3 bases at J; junction bases unmatched: 3. CDR3 sequence: CASSLGQGVYNEQFF. CDR3 in DNA: TGTGCCAGCAGCCTGGGACAGGGGGTCTACAATGAGCAGTTCTTC.

The chain joins TRBV5-4 to TRBJ2-7; perhaps TRBD2 as D (5 bases). Trimming took off 1 base at V and 2 bases at J, with 22 bases between the two ends. Germline V gives CDR1 SGHNT, CDR2 YYREEE (reference sequence). This CDR3 has 18 amino acids. The CDR3, as DNA: TGTGCCAGCAGCTTGCGGTCCTTTTTTGAGAGGGTACCCTACGAGCAGTACTTC. Translated: CASSLRSFFERVPYEQYF.

This chain connects TRBV28 to TRBJ2-5, with no clear D. The CDR3 length is 11 residues. With 11 bases removed from V and 4 bases from J, the gap between germline ends came to 11 bases. CDR1 is MDHEN, CDR2 SYDVKM, per germline. For the CDR3, the DNA is TGTGCCCTGGGCCCCCCAGAGACCCAGTACTTC. Its protein is CALGPPETQYF.

The V call is TRBV30, the J call TRBJ1-1; D might be TRBD1 (5 bases). The V gene's germline CDR1 is GTSNPN and CDR2 SVGIG (reference sequence). The V gene lost 1 base and the J gene lost 3 bases, with 9 bases spanning the gap. CDR3 length: 13 residues. The DNA for the CDR3 is TGTGCCTGGAGTGGGGGGGGGTACACTGAAGCTTTCTTT. This encodes CAWSGGGYTEAFF.

The chain links TRBV5-1 to TRBJ2-6; D not resolved. The CDR3 has 14 residues. V lost 0 bases, J lost 3 bases, and 4 bases lay in between. Germline values: CDR1 SGHRS, CDR2 YFSETQ. This CDR3 is CASSLAVGANVLTF. In DNA, the CDR3 is TGCGCCAGCAGCTTGGCTGTTGGGGCCAACGTCCTGACTTTC.

The V and J genes are TRBV6-1 and TRBJ2-7; the D gene could be TRBD1 or TRBD2 (5 bases each). CDR1 and CDR2 from the germline V gene are MNHNS and SASEGT. The CDR3 is made up of 18 amino acids. V lost 2 bases, J lost 3 bases, and 23 bases lay in between. CDR3: CASSEKALRGRPNYEQYF. CDR3 sequence (DNA): TGTGCCAGCAGTGAAAAGGCTTTACGGGGACGGCCCAACTACGAGCAGTACTTC.

The chain recombines TRBV5-1 with TRBJ2-5; 7 positions agree with TRBD1. Germline V gene data show CDR1 as SGHRS and CDR2 as YFSETQ. The CDR3 runs 13 residues. The V segment lost 5 bases and the J segment 2 bases; nucleotides outside the gene matches: 3. This chain's CDR3 is CASRGTAQETQYF. In nucleotides, the CDR3 is TGCGCCAGCAGAGGGACAGCTCAAGAGACCCAGTACTTC.